This TCR beta chain was observed in a study of cytomegalovirus exposure and HLA in healthy donors. Study details: Unique TCR beta sequences numbering over 100 million came from around 180 million T cells in an earlier analysis. Researchers found that around 80% of around 400 genotyped donors fell within the Caucasian-associated ancestry cluster.

This clone was detected a few times. The antigen is not known. Whole-study results and caveats: In a later analysis, parvovirus B19, influenza, CMV and Epstein-Barr virus appeared linked to several top co-occurrence clusters. Information on immune exposure was restricted to one variable (CMV serostatus).

Germline V lookup: CDR1 LGHNA, CDR2 YNFKEQ. V was pared by 2 bases and J by 6 bases, with 16 bases between. This CDR3 spans 15 amino acids. In the PCR, 60 Vbeta and 13 Jbeta primers were used. The repertoire was sequenced with immunoSEQ multiplex PCR; TCRdb's copy has only in-frame clones and lacks some. The sample lists 95,000 to 100,000 clones; approximately 75% were seen once. The sequenced sample was PBMCs. This chain joins TRBV4-2 and TRBJ2-5; possibly TRBD2 for D (5 bases). The TCR sequence derives from a woman aged 40 to 50 in good health and CMV-seronegative. The DNA of the CDR3 is TGTGCCAGCAGCCAAAAGGACGGGGAAGTGCAGACCCAGTACTTC. This gives the protein CASSQKDGEVQTQYF.